The 11 T cell receptor beta chains given below trace back to one sample, sequenced in a study of CD8+ T cells in alopecia areata. RNA was isolated and reverse transcribed to cDNA, the sequencing template. Using immunoSEQ multiplex PCR, the repertoire was profiled, and TCRdb retains in-frame clones only, with some absent. Among over 110,000 clones listed, around 49% were seen once. Here the sequenced sample was CD4+ T cells sorted from blood, taken at week 0. These receptors all come from a human donor with alopecia areata.

The chain carries TRBV30 and TRBJ2-2; D remains ambiguous. Trimming stripped 0 bases from V and 6 bases from J, with 8 bases between. The CDR3 extends over 13 amino acids. Germline loops: CDR1 GTSNPN, CDR2 SVGIG (reference sequence). The DNA for the CDR3 is TGTGCCTGGAGTGTCGTGGTGGCCGGGGAGCTGTTTTTT. The encoded protein is CAWSVVVAGELFF.

CDR3 nucleotides: TGCGCCAGCAGCCAAGACAGGACCCCGAAGGAGACCCAGTACTTC. Its protein product is CASSQDRTPKETQYF. The chain employs TRBV4-1 and TRBJ2-5; D uncertain. V was trimmed by 0 bases and J by 5 bases, leaving 13 bases between them. Germline CDR1 and CDR2: MGHRA and YSYEKL. This CDR3 is built from 15 residues.

In this sample, this clone turned up a few times. The chain uses TRBV30 and TRBJ2-7; D is undetermined. This CDR3 spans 10 amino acids. V lost 5 bases, J lost 6 bases, and 8 bases lay in between. Germline V gene sequence: CDR1 GTSNPN, CDR2 SVGIG (reference sequence). This chain's CDR3 is CAWGGSEQYF. DNA of the CDR3: TGTGCCTGGGGTGGCAGCGAGCAGTACTTC.

The chain combines TRBV4-3 with TRBJ2-7, with D possibly being TRBD1 or TRBD2 (5 bases each). Between the trimmed V and J ends, which lost 7 bases and 4 bases, there was a span of 17 bases. The CDR3 covers 14 residues. Germline V gene lookup returns CDR1 LGHNA and CDR2 YSLEER. The CDR3 DNA reads TGCGCCAGCAAGAGGAGTCGGGGACCTTACGAGCAGTACTTC. This gives the protein CASKRSRGPYEQYF.

In this sample, this clone turned up once. The chain is built from TRBV30 and TRBJ1-2, with 10 bases identical to TRBD1. The V segment lost 1 base and the J segment 5 bases; nucleotides outside the gene matches: 10. Germline CDR1 reads GTSNPN; CDR2 reads SVGIG (reference sequence). CDR3 length equals 16 residues. The CDR3 loop is CAWSALDRGLGYGYTF. The DNA of the CDR3 is TGTGCCTGGAGTGCCTTAGACAGGGGGCTTGGGTATGGCTACACCTTC. The complete variable domain, with remaining parts taken from reference TRBV30 and TRBJ1-2, reads SQTIHQWPATLVQPVGSPLSLECTVEGTSNPNLYWYRQAAGRGLQLLFYSVGIGQISSEVPQNLSASRPQDRQFILSSKKLLLSDSGFYLCAWSALDRGLGYGYTFGSGTRLTVV.

The V call is TRBV6-5, the J call TRBJ1-1; 9 bases align to TRBD1. The germline gives CDR1 MNHEY, CDR2 SVGAGI. Unmatched junction bases numbered 3, after V lost 6 bases and J lost 7 bases. The CDR3 extends over 12 amino acids. CDR3 loop: CASSSGQGEAFF. CDR3 DNA: TGTGCCAGCAGCTCGGGACAGGGTGAAGCTTTCTTT.

This clone was observed a handful of times. This chain uses TRBV5-1 with TRBJ2-5; tentatively, D is TRBD1 or TRBD2 (5 bases each). The CDR3 extends over 18 amino acids. In germline, CDR1 is SGHRS, CDR2 YFSETQ. Trimming stripped 3 bases from V and 1 base from J, with 22 bases between. CDR3 DNA sequence: TGCGCCAGCAGCTCGACTATTTCCAGGACATGGGCCCAAGAGACCCAGTACTTC. It is translated as CASSSTISRTWAQETQYF.

This clone showed up just once. The chain has TRBV19 and TRBJ2-7; 9 nucleotides agree with TRBD1. V lost 6 bases, J lost 3 bases, and 6 bases stayed unmatched. This CDR3 spans 14 amino acids. Germline CDR1 LNHDA, CDR2 SQIVND (reference sequence). For the CDR3, the DNA is TGTGCCAGTAGCTTCGGACAGGGGAACTACGAGCAGTACTTC. It yields the protein CASSFGQGNYEQYF.

This chain joins TRBV7-8 and TRBJ1-2; D is possibly TRBD1 (6 bases). This CDR3 is 12 amino acids long. Germline V gives CDR1 SGHVS, CDR2 FQNEAQ. V was pared by 6 bases and J by 5 bases, with 10 bases between. The CDR3 reads CASSSQGYGYTF. CDR3 coding DNA: TGTGCCAGCAGTTCACAGGGATATGGCTACACCTTC.

This clone was observed a few times. This rearrangement joins TRBV5-1 to TRBJ1-4, with 7 nucleotides matching TRBD1. The J segment lost 8 bases and the V segment lost 5 bases, leaving 12 bases of the junction unmatched. This CDR3 comprises 15 residues. Per the germline V gene, CDR1 is SGHRS and CDR2 is YFSETQ. The CDR3 protein is CASRAGQVNGEKLFF. CDR3 nucleotides: TGCGCCAGCAGAGCCGGACAGGTTAACGGAGAAAAACTGTTTTTT.

This clone was counted a few times. The chain has TRBV7-2 and TRBJ2-5; no definite D call. From germline, CDR1 is SGHTA and CDR2 FQGNSA. V lost 1 base and J lost 4, with 13 bases in between. The CDR3 is 15 residues long. CDR3 coding DNA: TGTGCCAGCAGCTTAGGTGGACGCTCCAGAGAGACCCAGTACTTC. It yields the protein CASSLGGRSRETQYF.